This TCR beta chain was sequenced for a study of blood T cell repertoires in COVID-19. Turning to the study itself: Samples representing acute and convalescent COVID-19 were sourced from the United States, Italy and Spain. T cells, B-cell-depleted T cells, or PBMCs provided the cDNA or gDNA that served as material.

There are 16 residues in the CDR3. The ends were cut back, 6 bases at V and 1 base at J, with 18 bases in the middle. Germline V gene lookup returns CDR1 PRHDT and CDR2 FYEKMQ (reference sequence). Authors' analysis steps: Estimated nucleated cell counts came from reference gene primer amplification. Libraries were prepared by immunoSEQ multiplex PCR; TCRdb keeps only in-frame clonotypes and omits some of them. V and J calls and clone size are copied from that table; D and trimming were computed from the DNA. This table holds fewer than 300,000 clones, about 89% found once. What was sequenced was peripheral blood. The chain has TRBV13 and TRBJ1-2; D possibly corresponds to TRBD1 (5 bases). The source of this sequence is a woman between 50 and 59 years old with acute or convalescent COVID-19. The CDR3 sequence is CASSLTGGLDNYGYTF. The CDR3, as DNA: TGTGCCAGCAGTCTCACGGGGGGGTTGGATAACTATGGCTACACCTTC.